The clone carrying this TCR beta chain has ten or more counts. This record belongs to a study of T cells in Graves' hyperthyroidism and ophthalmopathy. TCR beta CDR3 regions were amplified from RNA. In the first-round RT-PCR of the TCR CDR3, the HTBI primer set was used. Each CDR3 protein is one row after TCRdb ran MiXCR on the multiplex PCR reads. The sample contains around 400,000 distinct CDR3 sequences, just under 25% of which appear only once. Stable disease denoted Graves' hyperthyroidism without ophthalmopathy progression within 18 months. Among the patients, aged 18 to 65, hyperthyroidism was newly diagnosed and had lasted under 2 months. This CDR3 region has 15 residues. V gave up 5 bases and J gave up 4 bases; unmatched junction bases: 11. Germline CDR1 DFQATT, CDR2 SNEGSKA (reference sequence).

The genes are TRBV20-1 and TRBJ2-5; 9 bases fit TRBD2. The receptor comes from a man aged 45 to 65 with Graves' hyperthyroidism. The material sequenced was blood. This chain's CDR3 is CSALLLLAGRETQYF. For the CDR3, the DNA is TGCAGTGCTTTGCTTCTCCTAGCGGGACGAGAGACCCAGTACTTC.